This T cell receptor (beta chain) comes out of a study of control samples from healthy donors and cancer patients. TCRdb's table, derived via immunoSEQ multiplex PCR, lists solely in-frame clones and lacks some. The sample shows tens of thousands of clones, about 88% of them seen only once. Sequenced: PBMCs. The receptor was isolated from a man aged 70-80 years with lung cancer.

The DNA of the CDR3 is TGCGCCAGCAGATTAGGGAGCGGGGAAACGAACACCGGGGAGCTGTTTTTT. Its protein product is CASRLGSGETNTGELFF. This sequence joins TRBV5-1 and TRBJ2-2; TRBD2 agrees at 7 bases. V lost 5 bases, J lost 0 bases, and 10 bases stayed unmatched. The germline gives CDR1 SGHRS, CDR2 YFSETQ. This CDR3 region has 17 residues.